The rows below give T cell receptor beta chains drawn from one sample of a study of shared clonotypes between healthy human individuals. Profiled with immunoSEQ multiplex PCR; TCRdb holds only in-frame clones, not every one. This table has more than 2 million clones, approximately 95% appearing once. The sample consisted of naive CD4+ T cells sorted from blood. The receptors derive from a man between 18 and 29 years old in good health. CDR3s include the opening cysteine and the closing phenylalanine or tryptophan. The order of the fields is J gene, V gene, D gene, CDR3 DNA, CDR3 protein. A D gene is named only where the DNA matches it firmly.

j_call: TRBJ1-4
v_call: TRBV10-3
d_call: TRBD1
cdr3_nt: TGTGCCATCAGTGAGTCGGGACAGCCGCAGAAACTGTTTTTT
cdr3_aa: CAISESGQPQKLFF

j_call: TRBJ1-5
v_call: TRBV9
d_call: .
cdr3_nt: TGTGCCAGCAGCGTGGGGGTTGAGCAGCCCCAGCATTTT
cdr3_aa: CASSVGVEQPQHF

j_call: TRBJ2-3
v_call: TRBV29-1
d_call: .
cdr3_nt: TGCAGCATCGGACAAATTATACAAGATACGCAGTATTTT
cdr3_aa: CSIGQIIQDTQYF

j_call: TRBJ1-2
v_call: TRBV7-8
d_call: .
cdr3_nt: TGTGCCAGCAGCCCAATCGGGCAGGGCGGGGACTATGGCTACACCTTC
cdr3_aa: CASSPIGQGGDYGYTF

j_call: TRBJ1-2
v_call: TRBV19
d_call: TRBD1
cdr3_nt: TGTGCCAGTACCCCGACAGGGTTCGAGAGAGGCTACACCTTC
cdr3_aa: CASTPTGFERGYTF

j_call: TRBJ1-4
v_call: TRBV5-6
d_call: TRBD1
cdr3_nt: TGTGCCAGCAGCTCACCGGGACAGAATGAAAAACTGTTTTTT
cdr3_aa: CASSSPGQNEKLFF

j_call: TRBJ1-3
v_call: TRBV14
d_call: .
cdr3_nt: TGTGCCAGCAGCCAAAACCAAGGGAGCTCTGGAAACACCATATATTTT
cdr3_aa: CASSQNQGSSGNTIYF

j_call: TRBJ2-1
v_call: TRBV11-3
d_call: .
cdr3_nt: TGTGCCAGCAGCTTAGGGCGCAGGAGCTCCTACAATGAGCAGTTCTTC
cdr3_aa: CASSLGRRSSYNEQFF

j_call: TRBJ1-2
v_call: TRBV28
d_call: .
cdr3_nt: TGTGCCAGCCGGTCGCCTCGGGGTATGTCCCAGATGTATGGGTATGGCTACACCTTC
cdr3_aa: CASRSPRGMSQMYGYGYTF

j_call: TRBJ2-3
v_call: TRBV9
d_call: TRBD2
cdr3_nt: TGTGCCAGCAGCGTAGAGGAAGGGCTAGCGGGGGCAGATACGCAGTATTTT
cdr3_aa: CASSVEEGLAGADTQYF

j_call: TRBJ1-5
v_call: TRBV7-2
d_call: .
cdr3_nt: TGTGCCAGCAGCTTAGAGGGAGGAGGAAATCAGCCCCAGCATTTT
cdr3_aa: CASSLEGGGNQPQHF